These 28 T cell receptor beta chains were sequenced from one sample in a study of shared clonotypes between healthy human individuals. Sequencing was performed with immunoSEQ multiplex PCR; in TCRdb, only in-frame clones are kept and a portion is missing. Here the sample spans about 2.1 million clones, just under 95% being singletons. The naive CD8 subset, CD45RO-negative cells positively selected for CCR7, excluded terminally differentiated effector memory CD45RA+ cells. The sequenced sample was naive CD8+ T cells from PBMCs. Receptor source: a man between 18 and 35 years old in good health. Some clones in this sample may be carry-over from other donors' samples.

This clone was picked up a small number of times. This rearrangement joins TRBV13 to TRBJ1-5, with a weak D call TRBD1 (5 bases). Germline lookup yields CDR1 PRHDT and CDR2 FYEKMQ (reference sequence). CDR3 length: 16 residues. V dropped 3 bases and J dropped 9 bases, with 21 bases sitting between them. The CDR3 DNA reads TGTGCCAGCAGCTTCGGCTCCGGGCAGGGCCGTGGGCCCCAGCATTTT. Protein: CASSFGSGQGRGPQHF.

This clone appeared a single time. V and J are TRBV6-5 and TRBJ2-7; the match to TRBD1 covers 7 bases. Germline-derived CDR1 and CDR2 are MNHEY and SVGAGI. The CDR3 has 14 amino acids. The V gene end was trimmed by 4 bases and the J gene end by 0 bases; junction bases not matched to a gene: 3. CDR3 sequence: CASSWGQFSYEQYF. DNA for the CDR3: TGTGCCAGCAGTTGGGGACAGTTCTCCTACGAGCAGTACTTC.

The V call is TRBV25-1, the J call TRBJ2-7; the D gene is possibly TRBD2 (5 bases). The CDR3 is 14 residues long. Trimming shortened V by 3 bases and J by 5 bases, and 14 bases separated the two germline ends. CDR1 is MGHDK and CDR2 is SYGVNS in the germline V gene. The CDR3 loop reads CASSDLEGGHEQYF. The DNA of the CDR3 is TGTGCCAGCAGTGACCTCGAAGGAGGCCACGAGCAGTACTTC.

The rearrangement links TRBV11-2 to TRBJ1-3; D possibly corresponds to TRBD1 (5 bases). Germline V lookup: CDR1 SGHAT, CDR2 FQNNGV. V shed 3 bases and J shed 7 bases, with 16 bases lying between them. CDR3 size: 15 residues. The CDR3 nucleotides read TGTGCCAGCAGCTTGTACCGGGGCGAAGGCAACACCATATATTTT. Its protein product is CASSLYRGEGNTIYF.

The chain carries TRBV7-9 and TRBJ2-1; D ambiguous. Trimming stripped 8 bases from V and 8 bases from J, with 13 bases between. The CDR3 is 12 residues long. Germline loops: CDR1 SEHNR, CDR2 FQNEAQ (reference sequence). CDR3 nucleotide sequence: TGTGCCAGCGGGCGCGGTATCGATGAGCAGTTCTTC. Protein: CASGRGIDEQFF.

The chain combines TRBV7-9 with TRBJ2-1, with 7 bases that match TRBD1. Germline V gene data show CDR1 as SEHNR and CDR2 as FQNEAQ (reference sequence). This CDR3 has 17 amino acids. V shed 0 bases and J 1 base; nucleotides not matched to a gene: 6. CDR3 sequence: CASSLAQGQVSYNEQFF. The DNA of the CDR3 is TGTGCCAGCAGCTTAGCCCAAGGACAGGTATCCTACAATGAGCAGTTCTTC.

The chain combines TRBV7-8 with TRBJ2-7, with 10 positions matching TRBD1. Per the germline V gene, CDR1 is SGHVS and CDR2 is FQNEAQ. The CDR3 is 15 residues long. J was trimmed by 3 bases and V by 4 bases; bases with no gene match: 6. The CDR3: CASSSRTGGNYEQYF. As DNA, the CDR3 is TGTGCCAGCAGCTCCCGGACAGGGGGTAACTACGAGCAGTACTTC.

This clone was found once. The rearrangement links TRBV5-4 to TRBJ2-5; 12 nucleotides match TRBD1. The CDR3 runs 18 residues. Germline V CDR1 and CDR2: SGHNT, YYREEE (reference sequence). With V trimmed by 5 bases and J by 1 base, 12 bases remained unmatched. CDR3: CASSLWDRGLLFQETQYF. Written as DNA, the CDR3 is TGTGCCAGCAGTTTATGGGACAGGGGGCTCCTCTTCCAAGAGACCCAGTACTTC. Full variable domain (rest looked up from reference TRBV5-4 and TRBJ2-5): ETGVTQSPTHLIKTRGQQVTLRCSSQSGHNTVSWYQQALGQGPQFIFQYYREEENGRGNFPPRFSGLQFPNYSSELNVNALELDDSALYLCASSLWDRGLLFQETQYFGPGTRLLVL.

V and J are TRBV7-8 and TRBJ2-7; D could derive from TRBD1 or TRBD2 (5 bases each). Germline V CDR1 and CDR2: SGHVS, FQNEAQ. The CDR3 extends over 15 amino acids. Trimming removed 5 bases from V and 3 bases from J, with 17 bases in between. The CDR3: CASSGTGTSLYEQYF. The CDR3 nucleotides read TGTGCCAGCAGCGGCACCGGGACCAGCCTCTACGAGCAGTACTTC. The full variable domain, its missing parts supplied by reference TRBV7-8 and TRBJ2-7, is GAGVSQSPRYKVAKRGQDVALRCDPISGHVSLFWYQQALGQGPEFLTYFQNEAQLDKSGLPSDRFFAERPEGSVSTLKIQRTQQEDSAVYLCASSGTGTSLYEQYFGPGTRLTVT.

The chain combines TRBV6-5 with TRBJ2-1; the D gene could be TRBD1 or TRBD2 (5 bases each). The germline gives CDR1 MNHEY, CDR2 SVGAGI. There are 11 residues in the CDR3. V lost 7 bases and J lost 13, with 14 bases in between. DNA for the CDR3: TGTGCCAGCACCCATGGGACCCTACAGTTCTTC. It translates to CASTHGTLQFF.

The genes are TRBV30 and TRBJ1-1; tentative D call: TRBD1 (6 bases). CDR1 is GTSNPN and CDR2 is SVGIG in the germline V gene (reference sequence). The ends were cut back, 2 bases at V and 6 bases at J, with 10 bases in the middle. The length of the CDR3 is 12 residues. The CDR3 coding sequence is TGTGCCTGGAGTCGGGGGCGGGCTGAAGCTTTCTTT. It yields the protein CAWSRGRAEAFF. Filled out from reference TRBV30 and TRBJ1-1, the complete variable domain reads SQTIHQWPATLVQPVGSPLSLECTVEGTSNPNLYWYRQAAGRGLQLLFYSVGIGQISSEVPQNLSASRPQDRQFILSSKKLLLSDSGFYLCAWSRGRAEAFFGQGTRLTVV.

The V call is TRBV4-3, the J call TRBJ1-5; D unresolved. The germline gives CDR1 LGHNA, CDR2 YSLEER. The CDR3 consists of 14 residues. The ends were cut back, 0 bases at V and 7 bases at J, with 10 bases in the middle. The CDR3 region has the DNA TGCGCCAGCAGCCAAGATCGGTCGTTCCAGCCCCAGCATTTT. Translating gives CASSQDRSFQPQHF.

This sequence joins TRBV9 and TRBJ2-5, with 7 positions matching TRBD1. The CDR3 covers 15 residues. Germline V lookup: CDR1 SGDLS, CDR2 YYNGEE. Trimming cost V 3 bases and J 5 bases; bases outside gene matches: 10. CDR3: CASSALQGMRETQYF. The CDR3 bases are TGTGCCAGCAGCGCGTTACAGGGGATGAGGGAGACCCAGTACTTC.

This clone was observed a handful of times. The rearrangement uses TRBV4-1 and TRBJ1-5; D may be TRBD1 (5 bases). Trimming removed 1 base from V and 5 bases from J, with 12 bases in between. This CDR3 has 15 residues. CDR1 is MGHRA, CDR2 YSYEKL, per germline. CDR3 amino acids: CASSQAQGRDQPQHF. CDR3 in DNA: TGCGCCAGCAGCCAAGCCCAGGGTAGGGATCAGCCCCAGCATTTT.

V is TRBV7-9 and J is TRBJ2-1, with 11 bases aligning to TRBD2. With 8 bases clipped from V and 3 bases from J, the junction kept 6 bases outside the gene matches. The V gene's germline CDR1 is SEHNR and CDR2 FQNEAQ (reference sequence). The CDR3 has 15 residues. Here the CDR3 reads CASGLGLADYNEQFF. The CDR3, as DNA: TGTGCCAGCGGGTTGGGACTAGCGGACTACAATGAGCAGTTCTTC.

V is TRBV4-1 and J is TRBJ2-7; perhaps TRBD1 as D (6 bases). This CDR3 spans 14 amino acids. The germline V and J ends were trimmed by 4 bases and 0 bases, with 10 bases remaining between them. Germline V lookup: CDR1 MGHRA, CDR2 YSYEKL. The CDR3 region has the DNA TGCGCCAGCAGCCGAGACAGGAGCTCCTACGAGCAGTACTTC. This codes for CASSRDRSSYEQYF.

This sequence joins TRBV7-9 and TRBJ1-1; TRBD1 might be the D (5 bases). The CDR3 runs 15 residues. CDR1 and CDR2 (germline): SEHNR, FQNEAQ (reference sequence). Trimming took off 2 bases at V and 4 bases at J, with 14 bases between the two ends. DNA of the CDR3: TGTGCCAGCAGCTTACCGAGGGACGGGGTCACTGAAGCTTTCTTT. It codes for CASSLPRDGVTEAFF.

The chain couples TRBV13 to TRBJ2-7; 12 nucleotides line up with TRBD2. The CDR3 has 18 residues. The junction had 9 bases not matched to a gene; V was cut back by 0 bases and J by 3 bases. The germline V gene has CDR1 PRHDT and CDR2 FYEKMQ (reference sequence). The CDR3 DNA reads TGTGCCAGCAGCTTAGGCAGACGGACTAGCGGGATCAACTACGAGCAGTACTTC. Amino acid sequence: CASSLGRRTSGINYEQYF.

The chain couples TRBV7-2 to TRBJ2-2; possible D gene TRBD1, 5 bases. Germline CDR1 SGHTA, CDR2 FQGNSA. The CDR3 is made up of 16 amino acids. V shed 5 bases and J shed 2 bases, with 15 bases lying between them. Written as DNA, the CDR3 is TGTGCCAGCAGCCCAAGGACACTAACCAACACCGGGGAGCTGTTTTTT. This translates into CASSPRTLTNTGELFF.

This chain joins TRBV7-9 and TRBJ2-4, with D possibly being TRBD2 (6 bases). Trimming removed 5 bases at V and 2 bases at J, with 13 bases between. The CDR3 runs to 15 residues. CDR1 is SEHNR, CDR2 FQNEAQ, per germline (reference sequence). The CDR3 loop reads CASSPEGLTKNIQYF. DNA for the CDR3: TGTGCCAGCAGCCCGGAGGGTTTAACCAAAAACATTCAGTACTTC.

The chain carries TRBV10-2 and TRBJ1-5, with D unclear. CDR1 is WSHSY, CDR2 SAAADI, per germline. Between the trimmed V and J ends, which lost 10 bases and 3 bases, there was a span of 13 bases. The CDR3 spans 13 residues. The CDR3 region is CAIAKGFNQPQHF. As DNA, the CDR3 is TGCGCCATCGCAAAGGGTTTCAATCAGCCCCAGCATTTT.

The rearrangement uses TRBV7-2 and TRBJ2-1; 7 bases agree with TRBD2. The CDR3 is 14 amino acids. Germline CDR1 and CDR2: SGHTA and FQGNSA. Losses at the gene ends were 5 bases for V and 7 bases for J; bases not matched to a gene: 8. In DNA form, the CDR3 reads TGTGCCAGCAGCGTCAGCGGGGCGAAGAATGAGCAGTTCTTC. Translation gives CASSVSGAKNEQFF. Together with reference TRBV7-2 and TRBJ2-1, the CDR3 gives the full variable domain: GAGVSQSPSNKVTEKGKDVELRCDPISGHTALYWYRQSLGQGLEFLIYFQGNSAPDKSGLPSDRFSAERTGGSVSTLTIQRTQQEDSAVYLCASSVSGAKNEQFFGPGTRLTVL.

The CDR3 DNA follows: TGCGCCAGCAGCCAAAGGAACCAGGGTGCAGATACGCAGTATTTT. It is translated as CASSQRNQGADTQYF. J is TRBJ2-3 and V is TRBV4-1, with a tentative D call TRBD1 (5 bases). Germline CDR1 is MGHRA and CDR2 is YSYEKL. The CDR3 contains 15 residues. The V and J ends lost 2 bases and 4 bases respectively, with 13 bases between them.

The chain employs TRBV2 and TRBJ2-7, with D unclear. CDR1 and CDR2 from the germline V gene are SNHLY and FYNNEI. This CDR3 spans 13 amino acids. Trimming took 8 bases from V and 2 from J, leaving 13 bases between them. In nucleotides, the CDR3 is TGTGCCAGCCACGACCGGACGACCTACGAGCAGTACTTC. Protein: CASHDRTTYEQYF.

This clone was found once. Here the CDR3 reads CASSQEAGGYGSGNTIYF. The CDR3 DNA follows: TGCGCCAGCAGCCAAGAAGCAGGGGGGTACGGCTCTGGAAACACCATATATTTT. The chain uses TRBV4-1 and TRBJ1-3, with 7 bases fitting TRBD1. J gave up 0 bases and V 0 bases, and 8 bases lay outside the gene matches. This CDR3 contains 18 residues. Germline V CDR1 and CDR2: MGHRA, YSYEKL.

The genes are TRBV9 and TRBJ2-1; 7 bases are a match to TRBD2. Germline trimming cut 1 base from V and 6 bases from J; bases unmatched to any gene: 7. The CDR3 is 15 residues long. Germline V CDR1 and CDR2: SGDLS, YYNGEE. The CDR3 reads CASSVSSGAGNEQFF. CDR3 nucleotide sequence: TGTGCCAGCAGCGTATCCAGCGGGGCCGGCAATGAGCAGTTCTTC.

The sample holds a few counts of this clone. The chain is built from TRBV27 and TRBJ1-1; the D gene is possibly TRBD1 (5 bases). The CDR3 loop spans 17 amino acids. Germline CDR1 MNHEY, CDR2 SMNVEV (reference sequence). V lost 2 bases to trimming and J lost 0 bases, with 16 bases between them. The CDR3 reads CASSLAQGLRMNTEAFF. The CDR3 DNA is TGTGCCAGCAGTTTAGCCCAGGGTTTAAGGATGAACACTGAAGCTTTCTTT.

The chain recombines TRBV7-8 with TRBJ1-1; D not certain. Germline loops: CDR1 SGHVS, CDR2 FQNEAQ. Trimming left V 1 base short and J 2 bases short, with 8 bases between. This CDR3 is 14 amino acids long. The CDR3 DNA is TGTGCCAGCAGCTTAGGCCCCGATAACACTGAAGCTTTCTTT. Residues: CASSLGPDNTEAFF.